Listed here are 32 T cell receptor beta chains from one sample, sequenced in a study of blood T cell repertoires in COVID-19. The assay was immunoSEQ multiplex PCR, and TCRdb's table has in-frame clones only and misses some. This sample has about 140,000 clones; 84% occur once, and the top ten carry around 3.7%. The sample consisted of PBMCs or T cells enriched from blood (not recorded which). All receptors come from a woman aged 50 to 65 with acute COVID-19.

The V gene is TRBV7-9, the J gene TRBJ2-7; 10 bases fit TRBD1. Per germline, CDR1 SEHNR and CDR2 FQNEAQ (reference sequence). The CDR3 has 14 residues. Unmatched junction bases numbered 10, after V lost 5 bases and J lost 9 bases. CDR3 protein: CASSHPGQGTGQYF. CDR3 in DNA: TGTGCCAGCAGCCACCCGGGACAGGGGACGGGGCAGTACTTC.

J is TRBJ2-2 and V is TRBV30, with D maybe TRBD1 (7 bases). CDR3 length: 16 residues. The V and J ends lost 3 bases and 5 bases respectively, with 19 bases between them. CDR1 GTSNPN and CDR2 SVGIG come from the germline V gene (reference sequence). The CDR3 sequence: CAWRTVGGTATGELFF. The DNA for the CDR3 is TGTGCCTGGAGAACGGTAGGCGGGACAGCTACCGGGGAGCTGTTTTTT.

The rearrangement uses TRBV13 and TRBJ2-5, with 8 bases that match TRBD2. Germline lookup yields CDR1 PRHDT and CDR2 FYEKMQ (reference sequence). V lost 5 bases and J lost 5; bases outside the gene matches: 13. The CDR3 has 16 amino acids. DNA of the CDR3: TGTGCCAGCAGCCATCTAACCGGGACTAGTAGGGAGACCCAGTACTTC. Its translation is CASSHLTGTSRETQYF.

The CDR3 spells CASSERGHSPLHF. The CDR3 DNA follows: TGTGCCAGCAGTGAGAGGGGGCATTCACCCCTCCACTTT. V gene TRBV2 combines with J gene TRBJ1-6, with 7 bases that match TRBD1. V trimming: 3 bases; J trimming: 8 bases; junction bases outside the gene matches: 1. The CDR3 covers 13 residues. CDR1 SNHLY and CDR2 FYNNEI come from the germline V gene.

The chain joins TRBV4-1 to TRBJ2-1; 13 bases are a match to TRBD2. J lost 7 bases, V lost 4 bases, and 10 bases had no gene match. The germline CDR1 and CDR2 sequences are MGHRA and YSYEKL. CDR3 length: 17 residues. Here the CDR3 DNA reads TGCGCCAGCAGCCCGTTAGGATCGGGACTAGCGGGGAATGAGCAGTTCTTC. Translating it yields CASSPLGSGLAGNEQFF.

This chain uses TRBV9 with TRBJ1-1; D is unclear. The V gene's germline CDR1 is SGDLS and CDR2 YYNGEE. This CDR3 comprises 13 residues. Trimming left V 0 bases short and J 8 bases short, with 11 bases between. The CDR3 sequence is CASSVASGGEAFF. In nucleotides, the CDR3 is TGTGCCAGCAGCGTAGCCTCGGGTGGGGAAGCTTTCTTT.

This sequence joins TRBV19 and TRBJ2-1; 12 nucleotides agree with TRBD2. Unmatched junction bases numbered 9, after V lost 5 bases and J lost 4 bases. The CDR3 sequence is 17 residues long. CDR1 and CDR2 from the germline V gene are LNHDA and SQIVND (reference sequence). CDR3 region: CASSLYLTSGRYNEQFF. For the CDR3, the DNA is TGTGCCAGTAGTCTTTACCTTACTAGCGGGAGGTACAATGAGCAGTTCTTC. Complete variable domain (other parts from reference TRBV19 and TRBJ2-1): DGGITQSPKYLFRKEGQNVTLSCEQNLNHDAMYWYRQDPGQGLRLIYYSQIVNDFQKGDIAEGYSVSREKKESFPLTVTSAQKNPTAFYLCASSLYLTSGRYNEQFFGPGTRLTVL.

The V and J genes are TRBV3-1 (or the pseudogene TRBV3-2) and TRBJ2-1; no clear D. The germline V and J ends were trimmed by 0 bases and 4 bases, with 7 bases remaining between them. The CDR3 has 14 residues. Germline assignment: CDR1 LGHDT and CDR2 YNNKEL (reference sequence). The CDR3 protein is CASSQDLGYNEQFF. The CDR3 DNA reads as TGTGCCAGCAGCCAAGACCTCGGTTACAATGAGCAGTTCTTC.

The chain couples TRBV10-1 to TRBJ2-3, with TRBD1 matching 9 bases. The CDR3 length is 15 residues. Germline V CDR1 and CDR2: WNHNN, SYGVQD (reference sequence). The trim removed 7 bases at V and 6 bases at J, leaving 11 bases unmatched. The CDR3: CASTSQQGASDTQYF. In DNA form, the CDR3 reads TGCGCCAGCACTAGCCAACAGGGGGCGTCGGATACGCAGTATTTT.

This rearrangement joins TRBV18 to TRBJ1-2, with 9 bases lining up with TRBD1. The junction had 10 bases not matched to a gene; V was cut back by 3 bases and J by 5 bases. Germline V gene data show CDR1 as KGHSH and CDR2 as LQKENI. The length of the CDR3 is 16 residues. The CDR3 DNA is TGTGCCAGCTCACCCTGCGAAACAGGGGGCCAATATGGCTACACCTTC. Translating it yields CASSPCETGGQYGYTF.

This sequence joins TRBV3-1 (or the pseudogene TRBV3-2) and TRBJ2-1, with D possibly TRBD2 on 7 matching bases. The length of the CDR3 is 19 residues. With 7 bases removed from V and 4 bases from J, the gap between germline ends came to 29 bases. Germline V gene lookup returns CDR1 LGHDT and CDR2 YNNKEL (reference sequence). The DNA of the CDR3 is TGTGCCAGCACGGGTATGAGCGGAGGGGGGAGGGCAGGATACAATGAGCAGTTCTTC. It yields the protein CASTGMSGGGRAGYNEQFF.

The chain combines TRBV5-6 with TRBJ2-1; 10 nucleotides match TRBD2. V gave up 0 bases and J gave up 2 bases; unmatched junction bases: 2. The CDR3 consists of 16 residues. Germline lookup yields CDR1 SGHDT and CDR2 YYEEEE. For the CDR3, the DNA is TGTGCCAGCAGCTTGGCAAGCGGGAGGGCCTACAATGAGCAGTTCTTC. Its protein product is CASSLASGRAYNEQFF.

In nucleotides, the CDR3 is TGCAGCGTGTCTAGCGGGGCCAACTACGAGCAGTACTTC. This codes for CSVSSGANYEQYF. This chain connects TRBV29-1 to TRBJ2-7, with TRBD2 identical over 9 bases. Germline V gene data show CDR1 as SQVTM and CDR2 as ANQGSEA. The junction had 6 bases not matched to a gene; V was cut back by 6 bases and J by 3 bases. The CDR3 spans 13 residues.

This clone was picked up one time. This sequence joins TRBV27 and TRBJ1-2; TRBD1 might be the D (6 bases). Germline-derived CDR1 and CDR2 are MNHEY and SMNVEV (reference sequence). V lost 5 bases to trimming and J lost 5 bases, with 9 bases between them. This CDR3 is built from 12 residues. The CDR3 DNA sequence: TGTGCCAGCAGTCAACAGGGATATGGCTACACCTTC. It codes for CASSQQGYGYTF.

The chain couples TRBV28 to TRBJ2-7; 8 bases are shared with TRBD2. J was trimmed by 3 bases and V by 5 bases; bases with no gene match: 9. CDR3 length: 15 residues. Germline-derived CDR1 and CDR2 are MDHEN and SYDVKM. The CDR3 protein is CASSVPRTSFYEQYF. In DNA, the CDR3 is TGTGCCAGCAGTGTACCGAGGACTAGCTTCTACGAGCAGTACTTC.

The gene calls are TRBV28 and TRBJ1-5; 7 positions match TRBD1. This CDR3 region has 12 residues. Trimming took 2 bases from V and 14 from J; bases not matched to a gene: 6. The germline V gene encodes CDR1 MDHEN and CDR2 SYDVKM. The CDR3 sequence: CASSLPDREKHF. The CDR3 DNA follows: TGTGCCAGCAGTTTACCCGACAGGGAAAAGCATTTT.

The rearrangement links TRBV6-2 or TRBV6-3 to TRBJ2-7; 12 bases are shared with TRBD2. V shed 6 bases, J shed 3 bases, and the junction held 9 bases outside the gene matches. CDR3 length: 16 amino acids. Germline CDR1 and CDR2: MNHEY and SVGEGT. CDR3 sequence: CASSAPGLAGIYEQYF. The CDR3 bases are TGTGCCAGCAGCGCCCCGGGACTAGCGGGTATCTACGAGCAGTACTTC.

This clone has a handful of counts. V and J are TRBV20-1 and TRBJ2-3; D is undetermined. V shed 6 bases and J shed 6 bases, with 10 bases lying between them. The CDR3 is 11 residues long. Germline CDR1 DFQATT, CDR2 SNEGSKA (reference sequence). The CDR3 sequence: CSAPRSDTQYF. In DNA, the CDR3 is TGCAGTGCCCCTAGGTCGGATACGCAGTATTTT.

The rearrangement joins TRBV5-1 to TRBJ1-1, with TRBD1 identical over 10 bases. Per germline, CDR1 SGHRS and CDR2 YFSETQ. CDR3 length: 14 amino acids. The V segment lost 4 bases and the J segment 5 bases; nucleotides outside the gene matches: 5. The CDR3 region has the DNA TGCGCCAGCAGCCAGGACAGGGGGGTGACTGAAGCTTTCTTT. Its protein is CASSQDRGVTEAFF.

This clone was seen a few times. The chain has TRBV28 and TRBJ1-1; 8 bases agree with TRBD1. J was trimmed by 2 bases and V by 3 bases; bases with no gene match: 8. In germline, CDR1 is MDHEN, CDR2 SYDVKM. The CDR3 consists of 16 residues. DNA for the CDR3: TGTGCCAGCAGTTTGGTTACAGGGGGGCAAAACACTGAAGCTTTCTTT. Protein product: CASSLVTGGQNTEAFF.

The V gene is TRBV19, the J gene TRBJ2-2; no definite D call. CDR3 length: 16 residues. The V gene lost 3 bases and the J gene lost 1 base, with 12 bases spanning the gap. Germline V gene lookup returns CDR1 LNHDA and CDR2 SQIVND (reference sequence). This chain's CDR3 is CASSIQATKNTGELFF. In DNA, the CDR3 is TGTGCCAGTAGTATTCAGGCGACGAAGAACACCGGGGAGCTGTTTTTT. The entire variable domain, with the rest obtained from reference TRBV19 and TRBJ2-2, is as follows: DGGITQSPKYLFRKEGQNVTLSCEQNLNHDAMYWYRQDPGQGLRLIYYSQIVNDFQKGDIAEGYSVSREKKESFPLTVTSAQKNPTAFYLCASSIQATKNTGELFFGEGSRLTVL.

In this sample, this clone turned up once. The CDR3 here is CASSYSGLLNTGELFF. The CDR3 DNA follows: TGTGCCAGCAGTTACTCGGGACTATTGAACACCGGGGAGCTGTTTTTT. The V call is TRBV6-5, the J call TRBJ2-2; TRBD2 matches 7 bases. CDR3 length: 16 amino acids. Germline lookup yields CDR1 MNHEY and CDR2 SVGAGI. V lost 0 bases to trimming and J lost 1 base; unmatched junction nucleotides: 2.

The chain combines TRBV19 with TRBJ2-1, with D tentatively TRBD2 (5 bases). Trimming removed 3 bases at V and 5 bases at J, with 14 bases between. The germline gives CDR1 LNHDA, CDR2 SQIVND (reference sequence). The CDR3 extends over 15 amino acids. CDR3 in DNA: TGTGCCAGTAGTATTTTGGAACACGGGAACAATGAGCAGTTCTTC. Its protein product is CASSILEHGNNEQFF.

V gene TRBV25-1 combines with J gene TRBJ2-3, with TRBD1 matching 7 bases. V lost 4 bases and J lost 4; bases outside the gene matches: 8. Germline V lookup: CDR1 MGHDK, CDR2 SYGVNS. This CDR3 contains 15 residues. CDR3 residues: CASSVDRDIADTQYF. CDR3 DNA sequence: TGTGCCAGCAGTGTTGACAGGGACATAGCAGATACGCAGTATTTT.

This chain links TRBV4-2 with TRBJ1-1, with D possibly matching TRBD1 (5 bases). CDR1 and CDR2 from the germline V gene are LGHNA and YNFKEQ. This CDR3 spans 14 amino acids. V lost 7 bases and J lost 0, with 12 bases in between. CDR3 bases: TGTGCCAGCAACGGACGGGGGATGAACACTGAAGCTTTCTTT. Translating gives CASNGRGMNTEAFF.

The gene calls are TRBV19 and TRBJ2-6; D remains unclear. Germline assignment: CDR1 LNHDA and CDR2 SQIVND (reference sequence). Trimming stripped 10 bases from V and 2 bases from J, with 6 bases between. This CDR3 has 12 amino acids. Written as DNA, the CDR3 is TGTGCCACGGTTGCTGGGGCCAACGTCCTGACTTTC. As protein: CATVAGANVLTF.

CDR3 nucleotide sequence: TGTGCCAGCAGCCCCCTTACTCAAGATGAGCAGTTCTTC. This codes for CASSPLTQDEQFF. J is TRBJ2-1 and V is TRBV27; D unresolved. Germline V gives CDR1 MNHEY, CDR2 SMNVEV (reference sequence). V was trimmed by 6 bases and J by 8 bases, leaving 14 bases between them. The CDR3 length is 13 residues.

The CDR3 here is CASSLGGSGRQETQYF. Written as DNA, the CDR3 is TGTGCCAGCAGCCTAGGGGGTAGCGGGAGACAAGAGACCCAGTACTTC. V usage is TRBV3-1 (or the pseudogene TRBV3-2) and J usage is TRBJ2-5; 9 nucleotides match TRBD2. The length of the CDR3 is 16 residues. The germline CDR1 and CDR2 sequences are LGHDT and YNNKEL (reference sequence). J lost 2 bases, V lost 4 bases, and 8 bases had no gene match.

This chain uses TRBV9 with TRBJ2-1; TRBD1 matches at 8 bases. V trimming: 3 bases; J trimming: 9 bases; junction bases outside the gene matches: 2. CDR1 is SGDLS and CDR2 is YYNGEE in the germline V gene. The CDR3 is made up of 12 amino acids. This chain's CDR3 is CASSGQGAEQFF. The CDR3 DNA reads as TGTGCCAGCAGCGGGCAGGGGGCTGAGCAGTTCTTC.

The rearrangement uses TRBV7-9 and TRBJ2-3, with 9 bases fitting TRBD1. The CDR3 totals 16 residues. Germline CDR1 and CDR2: SEHNR and FQNEAQ (reference sequence). Losses at the gene ends were 1 base for V and 4 bases for J; bases not matched to a gene: 6. CDR3 in amino acids: CASSLVGDRESDTQYF. The CDR3 DNA reads TGTGCCAGCAGCTTAGTAGGGGACAGGGAATCAGATACGCAGTATTTT.

The chain carries TRBV4-2 and TRBJ1-3; 8 bases align to TRBD1. This CDR3 is 15 amino acids long. CDR1 and CDR2 from the germline V gene are LGHNA and YNFKEQ. The V gene end was trimmed by 5 bases and the J gene end by 4 bases; junction bases not matched to a gene: 7. This CDR3 reads CASSFMTGEGNTIYF. The CDR3 DNA reads TGTGCCAGCAGCTTCATGACAGGGGAGGGAAACACCATATATTTT.

This clone was detected ten times or more. The chain employs TRBV2 and TRBJ2-5, with D possibly being TRBD1 (6 bases). Germline V gene data show CDR1 as SNHLY and CDR2 as FYNNEI. The CDR3 length is 13 residues. Trimming left V 5 bases short and J 2 bases short, with 9 bases between. The CDR3 spells CASSRRGQETQYF. The CDR3 DNA reads TGTGCCAGCAGTAGAAGGGGGCAAGAGACCCAGTACTTC.